The rows below give T cell receptor beta chains drawn from one sample of a study of human T cells and chemical hapten exposure. TCRdb recomputed calls from the RACE reads with MiXCR, one row per CDR3 protein. The sample holds fewer than 200,000 distinct CDR3 sequences, about a fifth seen once. Material: whole blood, obtained in connection with sensitization to the hapten diphenylcyclopropenone (DPC). These receptors all come from a woman aged 50 to 60 with alopecia areata. Some clones in this sample may be carry-over from other donors' samples. Both conserved end residues are trimmed from each CDR3.

j_gene,v_gene,CDR3aa
TRBJ2-7,TRBV5-1,ASSSNRQRGPGGEQY
TRBJ1-2,TRBV11-2,ASSLVGGYGGYT
TRBJ1-4,TRBV3-1,ASSQASGGGTEKLF
TRBJ2-2,TRBV5-1,ASSFTVNTGELF
TRBJ2-3,TRBV28,ASSLGKFAGTSTDTQY
TRBJ1-5,TRBV10-3,AISDWTGGFNQPQH
TRBJ2-3,TRBV6-6,ASKNTDTQY
TRBJ1-2,TRBV3-1,ASSRGQGPYGYT
TRBJ2-5,TRBV7-9,ASSPKETQY
TRBJ2-1,TRBV6-4,ASLSCGGGPVHEQF
TRBJ1-1,TRBV15,ATSRYILRTEAF
TRBJ2-2,TRBV6-2/TRBV6-3,ASSLLGLAGPGELF
TRBJ2-2,TRBV29-1,SVDRTNTGELF
TRBJ2-5,TRBV10-2,ASSEDTGAYQETQY
TRBJ2-7,TRBV28,ASSSPSGSYEQY
TRBJ2-3,TRBV7-9,ASSLRGLVDTQY
TRBJ1-1,TRBV5-1,ASSTLQGTEAF
TRBJ2-2,TRBV7-8,ASSATSENTGELF
TRBJ2-7,TRBV7-2,ASSSQAGGPHEQY
TRBJ1-4,TRBV20-1,SASGGQGEGTNEKLF
TRBJ1-5,TRBV2,ASSEGDRASQPQH
TRBJ2-7,TRBV6-5,ASSPSTGTAYEQY
TRBJ2-5,TRBV7-2,ASSPWLVAGGSGETQY
TRBJ2-4,TRBV20-1,SARGGRDRVNIQY
TRBJ2-2,TRBV5-5,ASSTGLAGGTGELF
TRBJ1-2,TRBV5-1,ASSLDGRANYGYT